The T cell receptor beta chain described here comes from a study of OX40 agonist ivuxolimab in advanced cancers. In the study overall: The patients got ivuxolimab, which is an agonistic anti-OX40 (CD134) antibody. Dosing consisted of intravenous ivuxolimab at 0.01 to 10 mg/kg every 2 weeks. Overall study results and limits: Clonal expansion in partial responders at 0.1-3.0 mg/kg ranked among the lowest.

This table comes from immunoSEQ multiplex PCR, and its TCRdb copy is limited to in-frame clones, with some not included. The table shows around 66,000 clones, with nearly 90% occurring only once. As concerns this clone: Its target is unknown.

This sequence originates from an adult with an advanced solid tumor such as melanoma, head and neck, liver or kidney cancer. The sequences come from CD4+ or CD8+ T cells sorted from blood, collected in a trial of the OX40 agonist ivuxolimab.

CDR3 residues: CAVRTVGGGYGYTF. The CDR3 DNA reads as TGTGCCGTAAGGACAGTGGGGGGTGGCTATGGCTACACCTTC. The V gene is TRBV19, the J gene TRBJ1-2; D is possibly TRBD1 (6 bases). V was trimmed by 11 bases and J by 4 bases, leaving 20 bases between them. From germline, CDR1 is LNHDA and CDR2 SQIVND (reference sequence). This CDR3 region has 14 residues.